The present T cell receptor (beta chain) was sequenced within a study of T cell changes during pregnancy in multiple sclerosis. V lost 3 bases and J 0 bases, leaving 6 bases between the germline ends. Germline CDR1 reads LNHDA; CDR2 reads SQIVND (reference sequence). The CDR3 covers 14 residues. Clones were sequenced by immunoSEQ multiplex PCR, and TCRdb holds only the in-frame ones, with some missing. The table shows 55,000 to 75,000 clones, with about nine tenths occurring only once. Note on this clone: The same CDR3 is also encoded by other DNA sequences in this sample.

The source is a female donor in good health, enrolled as a control in a pregnancy study. The specimen was peripheral blood, collected in the third trimester of pregnancy. The chain couples TRBV19 to TRBJ1-5, with D perhaps TRBD1 (5 bases). As DNA, the CDR3 is TGTGCCAGTAGTATCAGGGATAGCAATCAGCCCCAGCATTTT. This encodes CASSIRDSNQPQHF. The full variable domain, with the rest looked up from reference TRBV19 and TRBJ1-5, is DGGITQSPKYLFRKEGQNVTLSCEQNLNHDAMYWYRQDPGQGLRLIYYSQIVNDFQKGDIAEGYSVSREKKESFPLTVTSAQKNPTAFYLCASSIRDSNQPQHFGDGTRLSIL.